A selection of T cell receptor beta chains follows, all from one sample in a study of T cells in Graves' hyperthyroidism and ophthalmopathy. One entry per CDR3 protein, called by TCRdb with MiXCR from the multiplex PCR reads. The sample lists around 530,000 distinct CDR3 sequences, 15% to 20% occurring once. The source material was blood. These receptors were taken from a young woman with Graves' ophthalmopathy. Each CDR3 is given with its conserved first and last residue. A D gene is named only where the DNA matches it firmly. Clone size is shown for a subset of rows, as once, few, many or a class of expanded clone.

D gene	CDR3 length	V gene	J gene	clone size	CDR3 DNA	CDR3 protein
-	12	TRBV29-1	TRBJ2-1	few	TGCAGCGTTGAGGGCAATTACAATGAGCAGTTCTTC	CSVEGNYNEQFF
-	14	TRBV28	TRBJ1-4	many	TGTGCCAGCAGTTTAGCCCAGGGCCAAGAAAAACTGTTTTTT	CASSLAQGQEKLFF
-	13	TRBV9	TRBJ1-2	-	TGTGCCAGCAGCAAAACAAGTAACTATGGCTACACCTTC	CASSKTSNYGYTF
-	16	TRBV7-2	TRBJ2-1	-	TGTGCCAGCAGCTTAGGATCGGGGAGGAGTGGCGATGAGCAGTTCTTC	CASSLGSGRSGDEQFF
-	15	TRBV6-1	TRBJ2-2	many	TGTGCCAGCAGCGGAAGAACACCGAACACCGGGGAGCTGTTTTTT	CASSGRTPNTGELFF
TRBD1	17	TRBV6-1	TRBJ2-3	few	TGTGCCAGCAGTGAACCGACAGGGTTCCCTAGCACAGATACGCAGTATTTT	CASSEPTGFPSTDTQYF
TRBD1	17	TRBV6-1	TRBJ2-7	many	TGTGCCAGCAGTCCGATATACAGCCGGGACAGGGTGTACGAGCAGTACTTC	CASSPIYSRDRVYEQYF
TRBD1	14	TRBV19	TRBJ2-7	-	TGTGCCAGTAGTTCGGGACAGGGTTATGGCGAGCAGTACTTC	CASSSGQGYGEQYF
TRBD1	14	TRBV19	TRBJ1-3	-	TGTGCCAGTAGGACAGGGAGATCTGGAAACACCATATATTTT	CASRTGRSGNTIYF
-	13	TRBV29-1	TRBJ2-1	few	TGCAGCGTTGAAAACGGCCTTGCCACAGAGCAGTTCTTC	CSVENGLATEQFF
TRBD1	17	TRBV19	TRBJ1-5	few	TGTGCCAGTAGCCCAGGGAGGGGGCGGGGCGTCAATCAGCCCCAGCATTTT	CASSPGRGRGVNQPQHF
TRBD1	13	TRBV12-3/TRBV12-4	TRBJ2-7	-	TGTGCCAGCAGTCCGACAGGGAACTACGAGCAGTACTTC	CASSPTGNYEQYF
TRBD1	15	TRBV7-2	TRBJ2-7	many	TGTGCCAGCAGCTTCATCAGACAGGGTCCCTACGAGCAGTACTTC	CASSFIRQGPYEQYF
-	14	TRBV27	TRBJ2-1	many	TGTGCCAGCAGACCTCTCGGGGTGCAAAATGAGCAGTTCTTC	CASRPLGVQNEQFF
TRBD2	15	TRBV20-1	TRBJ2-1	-	TGCAGTGCCCCGACTAGCGGGAGCAAAAACAATGAGCAGTTCTTC	CSAPTSGSKNNEQFF
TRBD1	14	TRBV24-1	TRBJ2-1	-	TGTGCCACCAGTGACCCGGGACAGAACAATGAGCAGTTCTTC	CATSDPGQNNEQFF
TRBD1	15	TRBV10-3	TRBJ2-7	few	TGTGCCATCAGTGAGATAGGGACAGGGACTTACGAGCAGTACTTC	CAISEIGTGTYEQYF
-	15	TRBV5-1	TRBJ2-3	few	TGCGCCAGCAGGCCGGGGATCTCTAGCACAGATACGCAGTATTTT	CASRPGISSTDTQYF
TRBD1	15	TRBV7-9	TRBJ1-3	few	TGTGCCAGCAGCCTGGACAGGTTCTCTGGAAACACCATATATTTT	CASSLDRFSGNTIYF
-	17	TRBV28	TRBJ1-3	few	TGTGCCAGCAGTTTATGGCTGGGGGGGGCCGTGGGAAACACCATATATTTT	CASSLWLGGAVGNTIYF
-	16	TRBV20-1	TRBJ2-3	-	TGCAGTGCTAGAGCGGGGACCATTGACTACACAGATACGCAGTATTTT	CSARAGTIDYTDTQYF
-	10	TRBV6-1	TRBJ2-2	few	TGTGCCACCTCGACCGGGGAGCTGTTTTTT	CATSTGELFF
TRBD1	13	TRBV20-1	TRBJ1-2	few	TGCAGTGCTTGGAGGGGGCAGGGACAGGGCTACACCTTC	CSAWRGQGQGYTF
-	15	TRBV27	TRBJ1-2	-	TGTGCCAGCAGTCCCTCGGGGGGGGGAGGCTATGGCTACACCTTC	CASSPSGGGGYGYTF
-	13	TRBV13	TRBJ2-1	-	TGTGCCAGCAGCCCTCCGACTAGAAATGAGCAGTTCTTC	CASSPPTRNEQFF
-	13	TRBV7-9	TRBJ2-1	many	TGTGCCAGCAGCTTAGGTCCGGGGAATGAGCAGTTCTTC	CASSLGPGNEQFF
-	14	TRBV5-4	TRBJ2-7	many	TGTGCCAGCAGTTCGTACTTGAGCTCCTACGAGCAGTACTTC	CASSSYLSSYEQYF
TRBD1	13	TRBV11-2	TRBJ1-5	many	TGTGCCAGCAGCTTCGACAGGGGACAGCCCCAGCATTTT	CASSFDRGQPQHF
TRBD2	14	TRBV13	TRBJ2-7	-	TGTGCCAGCAGTTTGAGCGGGGGGCACGACGAGCAGTACTTC	CASSLSGGHDEQYF
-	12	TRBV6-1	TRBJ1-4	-	TGTGCCAGCAGTGAAGACCGGGAAAAACTGTTTTTT	CASSEDREKLFF
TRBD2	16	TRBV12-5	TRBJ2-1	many	TGTGCTAGTGGTTTGGGTACTAGCGGGGGCCTCAATGAGCAGTTCTTC	CASGLGTSGGLNEQFF
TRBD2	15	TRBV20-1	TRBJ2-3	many	TGCAGTGCTAGCCTTAGCGGGTCTAGCACAGATACGCAGTATTTT	CSASLSGSSTDTQYF
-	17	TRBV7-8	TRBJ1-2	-	TGTGCCAGCAGCTTAGCGAGTGTCAAAAAGATAAGCTATGGCTACACCTTC	CASSLASVKKISYGYTF
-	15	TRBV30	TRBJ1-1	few	TGTGCCTGGGGGGGGTGGACGGTCCAGAACACTGAAGCTTTCTTT	CAWGGWTVQNTEAFF
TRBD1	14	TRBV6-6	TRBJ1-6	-	TGTGCCAGCAGTTACGGGACAGGGGGCTCACCCCTCCACTTT	CASSYGTGGSPLHF
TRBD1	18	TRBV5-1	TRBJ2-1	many	TGCGCCAGCAGCTCGGTCCCACAAGACAGGGGGCGGGACAATGAGCAGTTCTTC	CASSSVPQDRGRDNEQFF
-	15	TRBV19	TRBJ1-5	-	TGTGCCAGTAGTATAGTTGGGGCAGCAAATCAGCCCCAGCATTTT	CASSIVGAANQPQHF
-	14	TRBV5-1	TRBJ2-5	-	TGCGCCAGCAGCTCCCCCGGAGGGATAGAGACCCAGTACTTC	CASSSPGGIETQYF
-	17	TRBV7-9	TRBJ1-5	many	TGTGCCAGCAGCTTAGGGGGCGGCGGCGGGGGCAATCAGCCCCAGCATTTT	CASSLGGGGGGNQPQHF
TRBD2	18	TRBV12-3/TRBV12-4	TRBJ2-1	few	TGTGCCAGCAGTCCGACCGGGACTAGCGGGGGGAAATACAATGGGCAGTTCTTC	CASSPTGTSGGKYNGQFF
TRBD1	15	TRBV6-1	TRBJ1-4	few	TGTGCCAGCAGTGACCCCGGGACAGGGCCTGAAAAACTGTTTTTT	CASSDPGTGPEKLFF
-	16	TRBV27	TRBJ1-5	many	TGTGCCAGCAGTCCTTCTTCAGGGGACAGCAATCAGCCCCAGCATTTT	CASSPSSGDSNQPQHF
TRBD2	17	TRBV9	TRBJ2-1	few	TGTGCCAGCAATCCCTCGTCGGGACTAGCGGGAAACAATGAGCAGTTCTTC	CASNPSSGLAGNNEQFF
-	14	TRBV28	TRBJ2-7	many	TGTGCCAGCAGTCCGGCAGGGGAGCCCTACGAGCAGTACTTC	CASSPAGEPYEQYF
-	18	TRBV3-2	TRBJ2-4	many	TGTGCCAGCAGCCAAGTCGAAAGCGGGAGAGTCGTCAAAAACATTCAGTACTTC	CASSQVESGRVVKNIQYF
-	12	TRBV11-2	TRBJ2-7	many	TGTGCCAGCAGCCCAACAGGGCACGAGCAGTACTTC	CASSPTGHEQYF